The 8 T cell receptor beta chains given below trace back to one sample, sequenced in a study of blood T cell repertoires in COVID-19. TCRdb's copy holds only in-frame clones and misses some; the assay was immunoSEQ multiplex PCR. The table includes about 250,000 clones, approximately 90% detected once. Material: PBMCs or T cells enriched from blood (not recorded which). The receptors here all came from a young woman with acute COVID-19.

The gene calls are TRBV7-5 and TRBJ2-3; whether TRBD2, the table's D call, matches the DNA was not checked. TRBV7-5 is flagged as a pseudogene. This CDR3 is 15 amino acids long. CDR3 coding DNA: TGTGCCAGAAGTCTCGGGACTAGCGCAACAGATACGCAGTATTTT. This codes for CARSLGTSATDTQYF.

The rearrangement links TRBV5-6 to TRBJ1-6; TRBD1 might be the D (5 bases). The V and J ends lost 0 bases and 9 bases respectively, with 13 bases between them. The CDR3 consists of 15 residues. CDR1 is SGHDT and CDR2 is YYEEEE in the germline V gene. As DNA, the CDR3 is TGTGCCAGCAGCTTGGATTCGGACATAAGTTCACCCCTCCACTTT. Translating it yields CASSLDSDISSPLHF.

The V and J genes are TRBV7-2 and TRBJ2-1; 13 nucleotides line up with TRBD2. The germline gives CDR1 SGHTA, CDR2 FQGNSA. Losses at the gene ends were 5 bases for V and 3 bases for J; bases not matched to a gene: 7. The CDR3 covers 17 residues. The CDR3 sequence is CASSTPGLAGSYNEQFF. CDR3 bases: TGTGCCAGCAGCACCCCGGGACTAGCGGGAAGCTACAATGAGCAGTTCTTC.

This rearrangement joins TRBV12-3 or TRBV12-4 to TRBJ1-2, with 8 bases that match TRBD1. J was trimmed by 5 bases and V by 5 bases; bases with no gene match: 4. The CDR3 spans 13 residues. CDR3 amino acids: CASSTQGGYGYTF. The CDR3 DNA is TGTGCCAGCAGTACACAGGGGGGGTATGGCTACACCTTC.

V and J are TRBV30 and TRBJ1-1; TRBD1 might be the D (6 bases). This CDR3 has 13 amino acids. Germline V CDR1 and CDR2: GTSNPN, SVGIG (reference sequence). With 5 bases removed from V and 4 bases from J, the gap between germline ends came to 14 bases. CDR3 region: CAWDRTVATEAFF. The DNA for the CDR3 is TGTGCCTGGGATCGGACAGTAGCCACTGAAGCTTTCTTT.

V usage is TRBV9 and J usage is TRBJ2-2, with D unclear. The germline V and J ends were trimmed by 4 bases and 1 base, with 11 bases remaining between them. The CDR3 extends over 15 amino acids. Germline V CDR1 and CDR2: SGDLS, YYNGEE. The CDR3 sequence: CASSPRLMNTGELFF. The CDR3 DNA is TGTGCCAGCAGCCCCCGGTTGATGAACACCGGGGAGCTGTTTTTT. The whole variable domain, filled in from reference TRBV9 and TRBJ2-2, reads DSGVTQTPKHLITATGQRVTLRCSPRSGDLSVYWYQQSLDQGLQFLIQYYNGEERAKGNILERFSAQQFPDLHSELNLSSLELGDSALYFCASSPRLMNTGELFFGEGSRLTVL.

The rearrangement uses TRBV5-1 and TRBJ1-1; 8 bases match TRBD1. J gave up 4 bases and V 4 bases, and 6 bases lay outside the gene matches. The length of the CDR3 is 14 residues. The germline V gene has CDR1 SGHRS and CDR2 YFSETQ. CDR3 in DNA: TGCGCCAGCAGCGAGTGGACAGGGTCCACTGAAGCTTTCTTT. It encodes CASSEWTGSTEAFF.

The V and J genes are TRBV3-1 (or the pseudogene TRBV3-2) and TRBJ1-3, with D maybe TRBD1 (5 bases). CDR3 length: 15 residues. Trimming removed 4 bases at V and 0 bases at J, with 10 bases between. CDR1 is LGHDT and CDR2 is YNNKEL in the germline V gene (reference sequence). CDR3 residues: CASSRDSFSGNTIYF. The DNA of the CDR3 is TGTGCCAGCAGCCGTGACAGTTTCTCTGGAAACACCATATATTTT.